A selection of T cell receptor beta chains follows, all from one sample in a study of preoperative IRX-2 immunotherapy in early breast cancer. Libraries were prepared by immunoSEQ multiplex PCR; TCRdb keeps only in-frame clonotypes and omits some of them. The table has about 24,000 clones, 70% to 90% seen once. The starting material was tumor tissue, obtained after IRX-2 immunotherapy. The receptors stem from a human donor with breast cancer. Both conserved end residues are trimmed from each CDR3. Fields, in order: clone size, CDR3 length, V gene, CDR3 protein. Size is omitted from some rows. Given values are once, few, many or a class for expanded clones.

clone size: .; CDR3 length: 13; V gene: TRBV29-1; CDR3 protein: SVGGQLDAGNTIY
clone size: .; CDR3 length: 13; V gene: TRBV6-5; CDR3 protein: ASSYRNIGTDTQY
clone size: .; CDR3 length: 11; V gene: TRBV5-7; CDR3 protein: ASARATNEKLF
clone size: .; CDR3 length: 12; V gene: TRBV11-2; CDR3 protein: ASSLDLRKTEAF
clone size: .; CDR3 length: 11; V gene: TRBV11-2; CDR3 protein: ASSSSPGNEQF
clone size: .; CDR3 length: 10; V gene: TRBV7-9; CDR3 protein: ASSFFTGELF
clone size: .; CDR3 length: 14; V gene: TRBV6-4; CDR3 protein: ASNERGFKEGTEAF
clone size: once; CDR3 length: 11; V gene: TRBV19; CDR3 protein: ASKDRAYQPQH
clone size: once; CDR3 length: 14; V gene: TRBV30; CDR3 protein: AWSLTTGTGEQPQH
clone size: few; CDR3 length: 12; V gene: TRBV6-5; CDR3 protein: ASRADGYNQPQH
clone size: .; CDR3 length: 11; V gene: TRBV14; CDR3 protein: ASSQSRMSGYT
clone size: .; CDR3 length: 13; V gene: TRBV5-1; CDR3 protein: ASSAGTTILGEAF
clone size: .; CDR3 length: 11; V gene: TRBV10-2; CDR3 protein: ASSEGRGGGYT
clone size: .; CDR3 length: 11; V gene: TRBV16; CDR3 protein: ASSQRGTTEQY
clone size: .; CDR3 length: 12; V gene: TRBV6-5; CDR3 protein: ASTHRDGHTEAF
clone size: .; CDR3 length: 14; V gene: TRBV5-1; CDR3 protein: ASSTGLGSSYNEQF
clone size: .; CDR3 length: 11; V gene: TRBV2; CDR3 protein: ASSQRLAGEQF
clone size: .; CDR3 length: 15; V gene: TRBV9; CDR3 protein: ASSVTVQRGNAGELF
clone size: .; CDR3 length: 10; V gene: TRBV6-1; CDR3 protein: ASSEHRTEAF
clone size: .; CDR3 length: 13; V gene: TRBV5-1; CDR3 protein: ASSPPQGSMDTQY
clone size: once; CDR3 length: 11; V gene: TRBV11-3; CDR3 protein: ASSSFPDSPLH
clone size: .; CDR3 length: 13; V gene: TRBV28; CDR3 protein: ASGLVEGAGNTIY
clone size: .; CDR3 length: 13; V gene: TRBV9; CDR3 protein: ASSRDTREFNTIY
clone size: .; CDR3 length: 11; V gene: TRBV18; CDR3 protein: ASSRELDQPQH
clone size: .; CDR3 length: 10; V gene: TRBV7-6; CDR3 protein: ASSSLESEQF
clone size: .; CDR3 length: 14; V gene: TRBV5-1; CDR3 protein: ASSYARGGGGETQY
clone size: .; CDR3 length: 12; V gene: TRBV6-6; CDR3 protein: ATKQRGGNTEAF
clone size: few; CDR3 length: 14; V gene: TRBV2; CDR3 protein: ATYMWGTGMNTEAF
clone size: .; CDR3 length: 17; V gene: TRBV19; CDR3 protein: ASSNFLEGLWGSTDTQY
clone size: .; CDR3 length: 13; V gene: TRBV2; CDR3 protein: ASSRQQGRGNTIY
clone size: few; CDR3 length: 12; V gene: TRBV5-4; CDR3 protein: ASSGDRGRDGYT
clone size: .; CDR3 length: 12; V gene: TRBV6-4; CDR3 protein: ASSHDGGAGEQF
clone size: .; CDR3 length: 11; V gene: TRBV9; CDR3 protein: ASSVRALETQY
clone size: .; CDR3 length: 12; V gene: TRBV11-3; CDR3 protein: ASSPGPWEETQY
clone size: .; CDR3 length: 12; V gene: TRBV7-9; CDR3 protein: ASSLNGRWDRAF
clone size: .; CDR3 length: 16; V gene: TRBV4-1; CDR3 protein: ASSHIPRAGVKNTEAF
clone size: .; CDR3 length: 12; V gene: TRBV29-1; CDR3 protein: SSTGTTAFIGQF